The 18 T cell receptor beta chains reported below all come from one sample, sequenced in a study of cytomegalovirus exposure and HLA in healthy donors. The PCR used 60 Vbeta and 13 Jbeta primers. Data came from immunoSEQ multiplex PCR; TCRdb stores just in-frame clones and leaves some out. The sample includes about 110,000 clones, approximately 81% of them seen just once. Sequenced material: PBMCs. The source of these receptors is a woman aged 25 to 39 in good health and CMV-seronegative.

The chain links TRBV5-1 to TRBJ2-2, with D tentatively TRBD2 (6 bases). CDR1 is SGHRS and CDR2 is YFSETQ in the germline V gene. The CDR3 extends over 14 amino acids. V was pared by 0 bases and J by 6 bases, with 9 bases between. The CDR3 sequence is CASSLGGDPGELFF. CDR3 DNA: TGCGCCAGCAGCTTGGGCGGGGATCCCGGGGAGCTGTTTTTT.

The V gene is TRBV14, the J gene TRBJ1-4; possible D gene TRBD1, 5 bases. Trimming cost V 0 bases and J 8 bases, with 13 bases left between them. The CDR3 extends over 15 amino acids. Germline-derived CDR1 and CDR2 are SGHDN and FVKESK. CDR3 amino acids: CASSQEGRGGEKLFF. CDR3 sequence (DNA): TGTGCCAGCAGCCAAGAGGGAAGGGGCGGCGAAAAACTGTTTTTT.

The chain links TRBV30 to TRBJ2-5; maybe TRBD2 (5 bases). Germline V gene data show CDR1 as GTSNPN and CDR2 as SVGIG (reference sequence). The CDR3 is 13 amino acids. V was trimmed by 7 bases and J by 3 bases, leaving 15 bases between them. CDR3 bases: TGTGCCTATAAAGGTTCAGCGGAAGAGACCCAGTACTTC. This gives the protein CAYKGSAEETQYF.

CDR3 amino acids: CASSQEDIAGYNEQFF. Written as DNA, the CDR3 is TGTGCCAGCAGCCAAGAGGATATAGCGGGATACAATGAGCAGTTCTTC. The chain uses TRBV4-2 and TRBJ2-1; TRBD2 matches 8 bases. This CDR3 region has 16 residues. V was clipped by 0 bases and J by 4 bases; unmatched bases: 5. In germline, CDR1 is LGHNA, CDR2 YNFKEQ.

The chain combines TRBV4-1 with TRBJ2-1; a possible D gene is TRBD2 (5 bases). CDR3 length: 14 amino acids. Trimming stripped 1 base from V and 8 bases from J, with 12 bases between. CDR1 MGHRA and CDR2 YSYEKL come from the germline V gene. The CDR3 DNA follows: TGCGCCAGCAGCCAAGTCGAAGGGCGGGATGAGCAGTTCTTC. Residues: CASSQVEGRDEQFF.

This clone came up a few times. V usage is TRBV7-2 and J usage is TRBJ2-1; D remains unclear. The germline CDR1 and CDR2 sequences are SGHTA and FQGNSA. The CDR3 spans 15 residues. Trimming stripped 2 bases from V and 5 bases from J, with 13 bases between. The CDR3 loop is CASSLMVGLHNEQFF. DNA for the CDR3: TGTGCCAGCAGCTTAATGGTTGGGCTCCACAATGAGCAGTTCTTC.

The CDR3: CASSPTPPSTGEAFF. CDR3 in DNA: TGTGCCAGCAGCCCGACCCCGCCCTCGACAGGGGAAGCTTTCTTT. The chain is built from TRBV7-2 and TRBJ1-1; 7 bases line up with TRBD1. The CDR3 contains 15 residues. J was trimmed by 8 bases and V by 5 bases; bases with no gene match: 14. Germline CDR1 reads SGHTA; CDR2 reads FQGNSA.

This clone has just one count. This chain uses TRBV28 with TRBJ2-2; the D gene is possibly TRBD1 (6 bases). Trimming removed 2 bases at V and 4 bases at J, with 17 bases between. Germline assignment: CDR1 MDHEN and CDR2 SYDVKM. The CDR3 extends over 17 amino acids. CDR3 sequence: CASSLGPIRGGTGELFF. CDR3 coding DNA: TGTGCCAGCAGTTTAGGGCCCATCAGGGGCGGCACCGGGGAGCTGTTTTTT.

A few counts support this clone. The CDR3 DNA follows: TGTGCCAGCAGTAGAAGACAGGACAATCAGCCCCAGCATTTT. Protein: CASSRRQDNQPQHF. V and J are TRBV6-5 and TRBJ1-5; a possible D gene is TRBD1 (6 bases). V was trimmed by 5 bases and J by 3 bases, leaving 11 bases between them. Germline V gives CDR1 MNHEY, CDR2 SVGAGI. CDR3 size: 14 residues.

The table lists this clone with a count of one. The V gene is TRBV5-4, the J gene TRBJ2-1; a weak D match, TRBD2 (6 bases). The CDR3 runs to 14 residues. CDR1 is SGHNT, CDR2 YYREEE, per germline (reference sequence). V was shortened by 3 bases and J by 9 bases, with 16 bases between the two germline ends. As DNA, the CDR3 is TGTGCCAGCAGCTGGTCCGGGACTGGGGGTGAGCAGTTCTTC. Translation: CASSWSGTGGEQFF. Full variable domain (remainder filled in from reference TRBV5-4 and TRBJ2-1): ETGVTQSPTHLIKTRGQQVTLRCSSQSGHNTVSWYQQALGQGPQFIFQYYREEENGRGNFPPRFSGLQFPNYSSELNVNALELDDSALYLCASSWSGTGGEQFFGPGTRLTVL.

The chain joins TRBV2 to TRBJ1-1; no clear D gene. Germline-derived CDR1 and CDR2 are SNHLY and FYNNEI. This CDR3 region has 13 residues. V lost 6 bases and J lost 0, with 8 bases in between. The CDR3 loop reads CASRAQMNTEAFF. Here the CDR3 DNA reads TGTGCCAGCAGGGCCCAAATGAACACTGAAGCTTTCTTT.

The chain recombines TRBV18 with TRBJ2-1, with 10 bases identical to TRBD2. Germline V lookup: CDR1 KGHSH, CDR2 LQKENI. With V trimmed by 6 bases and J by 0 bases, 5 bases remained unmatched. The CDR3 is made up of 16 amino acids. In nucleotides, the CDR3 is TGTGCCAGCTCCCTCACTAGCGGGAACTCCTACAATGAGCAGTTCTTC. This encodes CASSLTSGNSYNEQFF.

The rearrangement joins TRBV15 to TRBJ2-3, with D unclear. The germline V and J ends were trimmed by 5 bases and 2 bases, with 5 bases remaining between them. Germline CDR1 is LNHNV and CDR2 is YYDKDF (reference sequence). The CDR3 runs to 12 residues. CDR3 residues: CATSQNTDTQYF. CDR3 nucleotides: TGTGCCACCAGCCAAAACACAGATACGCAGTATTTT.

This clone was recorded a few times. The CDR3 reads CASSLVGSGGEQYF. DNA for the CDR3: TGTGCCAGCAGCTTAGTGGGTAGCGGAGGGGAGCAGTACTTC. The rearrangement uses TRBV7-9 and TRBJ2-7; D is possibly TRBD2 (6 bases). Trimming removed 1 base at V and 7 bases at J, with 14 bases between. This CDR3 region has 14 residues. Germline assignment: CDR1 SEHNR and CDR2 FQNEAQ (reference sequence).

The chain uses TRBV28 and TRBJ2-3; a possible D gene is TRBD1 (5 bases). Between the trimmed V and J ends, which lost 7 bases and 6 bases, there was a span of 17 bases. The CDR3 consists of 14 residues. Germline lookup yields CDR1 MDHEN and CDR2 SYDVKM. The chain's CDR3 is CASTAQDSADTQYF. Here the CDR3 DNA reads TGTGCCAGCACCGCACAGGATTCGGCGGATACGCAGTATTTT.

The chain uses TRBV28 and TRBJ1-5; D gene unclear. The CDR3 is 14 amino acids. V dropped 11 bases and J dropped 4 bases, with 18 bases sitting between them. Looked up from germline, CDR1 is MDHEN and CDR2 is SYDVKM. CDR3 coding DNA: TGTGCCTTCTCGCGGAACGGACTAAATCAGCCCCAGCATTTT. This gives the protein CAFSRNGLNQPQHF. The full variable domain, its missing parts supplied by reference TRBV28 and TRBJ1-5, is DVKVTQSSRYLVKRTGEKVFLECVQDMDHENMFWYRQDPGLGLRLIYFSYDVKMKEKGDIPEGYSVSREKKERFSLILESASTNQTSMYLCAFSRNGLNQPQHFGDGTRLSIL.

The V and J genes are TRBV7-2 and TRBJ1-4; the D gene is possibly TRBD1 (5 bases). Between the trimmed V and J ends, which lost 2 bases and 10 bases, there was a span of 14 bases. This CDR3 is 14 amino acids long. CDR1 and CDR2 from the germline V gene are SGHTA and FQGNSA. The CDR3 DNA reads as TGTGCCAGCAGCTTAAGCAGGGATGGTAGAAAACTGTTTTTT. This codes for CASSLSRDGRKLFF.

The chain uses TRBV12-5 and TRBJ2-1; 7 nucleotides line up with TRBD2. CDR3 length equals 14 residues. V dropped 4 bases and J dropped 8; count of bases not matched to a gene: 8. Germline assignment: CDR1 LGHNT and CDR2 FRNRAP. CDR3 protein: CASGSGGEWDEQFF. CDR3 coding DNA: TGTGCTAGTGGTTCGGGGGGAGAATGGGATGAGCAGTTCTTC.